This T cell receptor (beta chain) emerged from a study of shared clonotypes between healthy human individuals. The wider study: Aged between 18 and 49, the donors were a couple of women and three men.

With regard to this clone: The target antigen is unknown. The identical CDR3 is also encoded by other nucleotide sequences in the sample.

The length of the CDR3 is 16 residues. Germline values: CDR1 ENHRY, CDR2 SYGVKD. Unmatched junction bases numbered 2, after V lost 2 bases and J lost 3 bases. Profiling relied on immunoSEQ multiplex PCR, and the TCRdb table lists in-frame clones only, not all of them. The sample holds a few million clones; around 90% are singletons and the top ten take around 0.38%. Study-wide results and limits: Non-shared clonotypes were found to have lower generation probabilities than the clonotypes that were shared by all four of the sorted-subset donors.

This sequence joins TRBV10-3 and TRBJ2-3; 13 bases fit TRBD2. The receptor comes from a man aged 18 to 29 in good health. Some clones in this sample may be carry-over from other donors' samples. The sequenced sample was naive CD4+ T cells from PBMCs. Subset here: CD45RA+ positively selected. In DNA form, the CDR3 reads TGTGCCATCAGTGAGGGACTAGCGGGAGCGACAGATACGCAGTATTTT. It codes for CAISEGLAGATDTQYF.